This is a list of T cell receptor beta chains from one sample in a study of blood T cells in healthy people across ages. TCRdb independently ran MiXCR on the 5' RACE reads; one entry per CDR3 protein. The sample shows fewer than 750,000 distinct CDR3 sequences, 52% of them seen only once. Sequencing was done on a sample of blood. The receptors were sampled from a woman over 75 in good health. Both conserved end residues are part of each CDR3. A D gene is named only where the DNA matches it firmly. The listing skips clone size in some rows; elsewhere it reads once, few, many or a size class.

many,TRBD1,TRBV5-1,TRBJ2-3,TGCGCCAGCAGCTTGGCCCCGACAGGGAAAACGGATACGCAGTATTTT,CASSLAPTGKTDTQYF
.,TRBD1,TRBV29-1,TRBJ1-2,TGCAGCGTTGGGGGGACAGGAGCCTATGGCTACACCTTC,CSVGGTGAYGYTF
many,.,TRBV2,TRBJ2-1,TGTGCCAGCAGGAGTGGGGGGATGGACAATGAGCAGTTCTTC,CASRSGGMDNEQFF
.,.,TRBV6-5,TRBJ2-7,TGTGCCAGCAGTTACTCGACAGCCACCTACGAGCAGTACTTC,CASSYSTATYEQYF
.,.,TRBV6-2/TRBV6-3,TRBJ2-7,TGTGCCAGCAGTTCGATGGCGGACTCCTACGAGCAGTACTTC,CASSSMADSYEQYF
many,TRBD2,TRBV11-2,TRBJ2-3,TGTGCCAGCAGCGTCCCTAGCGGGGGACACGATACGCAGTATTTT,CASSVPSGGHDTQYF
few,TRBD1,TRBV2,TRBJ1-5,TGTGCCAGCAGCCGGGGACAGACAAGCAATCAGCCCCAGCATTTT,CASSRGQTSNQPQHF
once,TRBD1,TRBV25-1,TRBJ2-5,TGTGCCAGCAGTGAAGTCAGACAGGGAAGGGGTCAAGAGACCCAGTACTTC,CASSEVRQGRGQETQYF
many,.,TRBV6-5,TRBJ2-5,TGTGCCAGCAGCCACGCAGGGTCCTTGTACTTC,CASSHAGSLYF
.,.,TRBV2,TRBJ1-4,TGTGCCAGCAACCGTCAACGTCAGGGGCAATATGAAAAACTGTTTTTT,CASNRQRQGQYEKLFF
.,.,TRBV6-5,TRBJ1-1,TGTGCCAGCAGTCCTCCGACCGGGGCGCCGGGCACTGAAGCTTTCTTT,CASSPPTGAPGTEAFF
.,.,TRBV7-2,TRBJ1-2,TGTGCCAGCAGCTCTACGGGCACGGGCTATGGCTACACCTTC,CASSSTGTGYGYTF
.,TRBD1,TRBV20-1,TRBJ2-4,TGCAGTGCCCGGACAGGGAACGATGGCAAAAACCTCCTAGCCAAAAACATTCAGTACTTC,CSARTGNDGKNLLAKNIQYF
many,TRBD2,TRBV20-1,TRBJ2-7,TGCAGGCCAAGCGGGCCCAGCGGGAGTCTCGAGCAGTACTTC,CRPSGPSGSLEQYF
many,.,TRBV24-1,TRBJ2-3,TGTGCCACCAGTGAACGGGGCAGCGTTAGTACAGATACGCAGTATTTT,CATSERGSVSTDTQYF
many,.,TRBV6-6,TRBJ2-1,TGTGCCAGCAGTAAATCGGGAGTCTCCTACAATGAGCAGTTCTTC,CASSKSGVSYNEQFF
many,.,TRBV27,TRBJ1-6,TGTGCCAGCAGTTTCGGGGGGCAGGGACGACGACCCCTCCACTTT,CASSFGGQGRRPLHF
.,.,TRBV6-6,TRBJ1-2,TGTGCCAGCAGTTACAACTTCAACAGGGATGGGGGGGGCTACACCTTC,CASSYNFNRDGGGYTF
few,.,TRBV12-3/TRBV12-4,TRBJ2-2,TGTGCCAGCAGTTTCCCCCCCGGGGAGCTGTTTTTT,CASSFPPGELFF
.,.,TRBV7-3,TRBJ1-6,TGTGCCAGCAGCTTTCGGGGGACGGGGAGTAATTCACCCCTCCACTTT,CASSFRGTGSNSPLHF
once,.,TRBV25-1,TRBJ1-6,TGTGCCAGCAGTGAAGAGTGGCGGTCACCCCTCCACTTT,CASSEEWRSPLHF
many,TRBD1,TRBV20-1,TRBJ1-5,TGCAGTGCCACCTCAGGGACAGCGAATCAGCCCCAGCATTTT,CSATSGTANQPQHF
once,.,TRBV12-3/TRBV12-4,TRBJ1-6,TGTGCCAGCAGTTGGTTACCCAATTCACCCCTCCACTTT,CASSWLPNSPLHF
many,TRBD1,TRBV12-3/TRBV12-4,TRBJ2-1,TGTGCCAGCAGTTTAAGTGCCCGGACAGCCAGGGGGCTTGAGCAGTTCTTC,CASSLSARTARGLEQFF
once,.,TRBV5-1,TRBJ2-1,TGCGCCAGCAGCTTGGGGCAGGGTGTGCATGAGCAGTTCTTC,CASSLGQGVHEQFF
.,.,TRBV6-2/TRBV6-3,TRBJ2-1,TGTGCCAGCAGTTACCGGCGGACAGTGTACAATGAGCAGTTCTTC,CASSYRRTVYNEQFF
many,.,TRBV6-6,TRBJ1-2,TGTGCCAGCAGCCCTACATCCTTTCATGGCTACACCTTC,CASSPTSFHGYTF
.,TRBD1,TRBV29-1,TRBJ2-7,TGCAGCGTTGAGGCCGGGACAGGGAAAACCTACGAGCAGTACTTC,CSVEAGTGKTYEQYF
.,TRBD1,TRBV2,TRBJ1-2,TGTGCCAGCAGTACCGGACAGGAGTTCTACTATGGCTACACCTTC,CASSTGQEFYYGYTF